Listed below are T cell receptor beta chains from one sample, sequenced in a study of T cells in Graves' hyperthyroidism and ophthalmopathy. TCRdb independently ran MiXCR on the multiplex PCR reads; one entry per CDR3 protein. The data hold 450,000 to 650,000 distinct CDR3 sequences, with 14% observed a single time. Sequences were obtained from blood. The receptors here all came from a young woman with Graves' ophthalmopathy. Each CDR3 is given with its conserved first and last residue. D genes are given only for firm matches. Clone size is not always given. Where it is, it says once, few, many or a class for expanded clones.

DNA: TGTGCCAGCAGTTACTCGAATCCAGCGGGAGTAACAGATACGCAGTATTTT; CDR3: CASSYSNPAGVTDTQYF; D: TRBD2; V: TRBV6-2/TRBV6-3; size: many; J: TRBJ2-3
DNA: TGTGCCAGCAGCTTTGGGCCTCGGGGGTCTGGGGCCAACGTCCTGACTTTC; CDR3: CASSFGPRGSGANVLTF; D: .; V: TRBV5-4; size: .; J: TRBJ2-6
DNA: TGTGCCAGCAGTGCCTACGATGGTGTTACCGGGGAGCTGTTTTTT; CDR3: CASSAYDGVTGELFF; D: .; V: TRBV6-2/TRBV6-3; size: many; J: TRBJ2-2
DNA: TGCAGTGCTAGAGAAACAGTACAAGAGACCCAGTACTTC; CDR3: CSARETVQETQYF; D: .; V: TRBV20-1; size: many; J: TRBJ2-5
DNA: TGTGCCAGCAGCTCAGTAGGGGAAACCGGGGAGCTGTTTTTT; CDR3: CASSSVGETGELFF; D: .; V: TRBV28; size: .; J: TRBJ2-2
DNA: TGTGCCAGTAGTCCGCCGTTGGGCGGGATAGCCCAGTACTTC; CDR3: CASSPPLGGIAQYF; D: .; V: TRBV19; size: .; J: TRBJ2-5
DNA: TGTGCCAGCACCATATACCGGACAGGGGGGTACGAGCAGTACTTC; CDR3: CASTIYRTGGYEQYF; D: TRBD1; V: TRBV28; size: many; J: TRBJ2-7
DNA: TGTGCCAGCAGCCAAGAAGGATCGACTAGCGGAGTTTCTAATGAGCAGTTCTTC; CDR3: CASSQEGSTSGVSNEQFF; D: TRBD2; V: TRBV14; size: few; J: TRBJ2-1
DNA: TGTGCCACCAGTGTCCCCACCGGGGAGCTGTTTTTT; CDR3: CATSVPTGELFF; D: .; V: TRBV24-1; size: many; J: TRBJ2-2
DNA: TGTGCCAGCCGAAAACAGGGGGCAGGTGAGCAGTTCTTC; CDR3: CASRKQGAGEQFF; D: TRBD1; V: TRBV27; size: many; J: TRBJ2-1
DNA: TGCAGCGCCGTGACAGCTGAAGCTTTCTTT; CDR3: CSAVTAEAFF; D: .; V: TRBV29-1; size: many; J: TRBJ1-1
DNA: TGTGCCAGCAGCCGGGGACGGAACTACGAGCAGTACTTC; CDR3: CASSRGRNYEQYF; D: .; V: TRBV3-1; size: many; J: TRBJ2-7